The clone carrying this T cell receptor (beta chain) is a singleton in its sample. Additional DNA sequences in this sample encode the identical CDR3. Clones were sequenced by immunoSEQ multiplex PCR, and TCRdb holds only the in-frame ones, with some missing. The table lists about 37,000 clones, about 85% of them singletons. V dropped 6 bases and J dropped 4; count of bases not matched to a gene: 7. Germline V gene sequence: CDR1 MDHEN, CDR2 SYDVKM. The CDR3 is made up of 14 amino acids. This sample is drawn from a study of T cells in narcolepsy. Sequencing was carried out using memory (CD45RA-) CD4+ T cells from blood. This TCR derives from a human donor in good health. The genes are TRBV28 and TRBJ2-5; 8 bases fit TRBD2. This CDR3 reads CASRGLAGGETQYF. The CDR3 nucleotides are TGTGCCAGCAGGGGACTGGCGGGAGGAGAGACCCAGTACTTC.